The 26 T cell receptor beta chains below all came from one sample that was sequenced in a study of shared clonotypes between healthy human individuals. This table comes from immunoSEQ multiplex PCR, and its TCRdb copy is limited to in-frame clones, with some not included. Of about 320,000 clones in the sample, around 90% were seen once. The sequenced sample was memory CD8+ T cells sorted from blood. Subset indicated: CD45RO+ cells pooled with CCR7-negative TemRA cells. The receptors come from a man aged 18 to 29 in good health.

The gene calls are TRBV30 and TRBJ1-1, with D perhaps matching TRBD1 (6 bases). V lost 0 bases and J lost 3, with 17 bases in between. The CDR3 has 16 residues. Germline lookup yields CDR1 GTSNPN and CDR2 SVGIG (reference sequence). This chain's CDR3 is CAWSVFVRGRDTEAFF. In DNA form, the CDR3 reads TGTGCCTGGAGTGTATTCGTACGGGGGCGAGACACTGAAGCTTTCTTT. Supplemented by reference TRBV30 and TRBJ1-1, the full variable domain reads SQTIHQWPATLVQPVGSPLSLECTVEGTSNPNLYWYRQAAGRGLQLLFYSVGIGQISSEVPQNLSASRPQDRQFILSSKKLLLSDSGFYLCAWSVFVRGRDTEAFFGQGTRLTVV.

The rearrangement joins TRBV4-1 to TRBJ2-7; D is unclear. CDR1 and CDR2 from the germline V gene are MGHRA and YSYEKL. V was pared by 0 bases and J by 2 bases, with 14 bases between. There are 16 residues in the CDR3. The CDR3: CASSQEGGRLTYEQYF. As DNA, the CDR3 is TGCGCCAGCAGCCAAGAAGGCGGCAGGCTGACCTACGAGCAGTACTTC.

This rearrangement joins TRBV21-1 to TRBJ2-2. TRBV21-1 is a pseudogene segment. The CDR3 loop spans 15 amino acids. CDR3 protein: CASSKEGSGTGELFF. CDR3 coding DNA: TGTGCCAGCAGCAAAGAAGGGTCGGGCACCGGGGAGCTGTTTTTT.

This chain joins TRBV7-9 and TRBJ1-2, with D hard to call. This CDR3 is built from 16 residues. V was pared by 4 bases and J by 2 bases, with 17 bases between. Germline lookup yields CDR1 SEHNR and CDR2 FQNEAQ (reference sequence). The CDR3 protein is CASSYLTEKLNYGYTF. The CDR3 coding sequence is TGTGCCAGCAGCTACTTGACGGAAAAACTAAACTATGGCTACACCTTC.

This chain joins TRBV9 and TRBJ2-2, with TRBD1 as a possible D gene (6 bases). The length of the CDR3 is 13 residues. Germline V lookup: CDR1 SGDLS, CDR2 YYNGEE. With 0 bases removed from V and 8 bases from J, the gap between germline ends came to 8 bases. This CDR3 reads CASSVDGTGELFF. The CDR3 coding sequence is TGTGCCAGCAGCGTAGATGGGACAGGGGAGCTGTTTTTT. Full variable domain (outside the CDR3, taken from reference TRBV9 and TRBJ2-2): DSGVTQTPKHLITATGQRVTLRCSPRSGDLSVYWYQQSLDQGLQFLIQYYNGEERAKGNILERFSAQQFPDLHSELNLSSLELGDSALYFCASSVDGTGELFFGEGSRLTVL.

The gene calls are TRBV5-1 and TRBJ1-1; D possibly corresponds to TRBD1 (5 bases). This CDR3 has 22 amino acids. V lost 0 bases to trimming and J lost 8 bases, with 38 bases between them. Germline CDR1 SGHRS, CDR2 YFSETQ. The CDR3 loop reads CASSLGPLQGALEDPQWGEAFF. The CDR3 region has the DNA TGCGCCAGCAGCTTGGGGCCACTCCAGGGTGCTTTGGAGGATCCACAATGGGGGGAAGCTTTCTTT.

The rearrangement uses TRBV10-3 and TRBJ1-2; D is unresolved. V was trimmed by 6 bases and J by 4 bases, leaving 12 bases between them. The length of the CDR3 is 13 residues. In germline, CDR1 is ENHRY, CDR2 SYGVKD. CDR3 in amino acids: CAIRQENLYGYTF. Here the CDR3 DNA reads TGTGCCATCAGGCAGGAGAATCTCTATGGCTACACCTTC.

The chain uses TRBV5-6 and TRBJ2-7, with D possibly matching TRBD2 (6 bases). The CDR3 is 14 amino acids. V lost 4 bases to trimming and J lost 3 bases, with 14 bases between them. CDR1 is SGHDT and CDR2 is YYEEEE in the germline V gene. Here the CDR3 reads CASSTGGPGYEQYF. In nucleotides, the CDR3 is TGTGCCAGCAGCACTGGAGGGCCGGGCTACGAGCAGTACTTC.

The V call is TRBV28, the J call TRBJ1-1; 7 bases agree with TRBD1. Germline V lookup: CDR1 MDHEN, CDR2 SYDVKM. The CDR3 is made up of 14 amino acids. J was trimmed by 5 bases and V by 6 bases; bases with no gene match: 9. The CDR3 bases are TGTGCCAGCAGCTACAGGGGCAGGTTGACTGAAGCTTTCTTT. This sequence encodes CASSYRGRLTEAFF.

This rearrangement joins TRBV9 to TRBJ2-1; 7 nucleotides match TRBD1. Germline V gives CDR1 SGDLS, CDR2 YYNGEE. V dropped 3 bases and J dropped 7; count of bases not matched to a gene: 4. This CDR3 is built from 13 residues. For the CDR3, the DNA is TGTGCCAGCAGCGCACAGGGGTCGAATGAGCAGTTCTTC. It yields the protein CASSAQGSNEQFF.

Comment on this clone: Other nucleotide sequences in the sample specify the same CDR3. V usage is TRBV5-4 and J usage is TRBJ1-5; D remains ambiguous. This CDR3 has 13 residues. CDR1 is SGHNT and CDR2 is YYREEE in the germline V gene (reference sequence). With 4 bases removed from V and 2 bases from J, the gap between germline ends came to 7 bases. Written as DNA, the CDR3 is TGTGCCAGCAGCCTGGACGGCAATCAGCCCCAGCATTTT. Translation gives CASSLDGNQPQHF.

V usage is TRBV27 and J usage is TRBJ1-2; 8 bases map to TRBD1. CDR1 is MNHEY, CDR2 SMNVEV, per germline (reference sequence). This CDR3 has 15 residues. Trimming removed 4 bases from V and 4 bases from J; junction bases left unmatched: 8. CDR3 DNA sequence: TGTGCCAGCAGTTCCGGGACAGGACCAATCTATGGCTACACCTTC. Its translation is CASSSGTGPIYGYTF.

V usage is TRBV11-2 and J usage is TRBJ2-5; TRBD2 aligns across 7 bases. This CDR3 has 16 residues. With 5 bases clipped from V and 1 base from J, the junction kept 10 bases outside the gene matches. Germline V gene lookup returns CDR1 SGHAT and CDR2 FQNNGV. This CDR3 reads CASSPSTSIGQETQYF. The CDR3 coding sequence is TGTGCCAGCAGCCCCTCGACTAGCATAGGCCAAGAGACCCAGTACTTC.

The chain carries TRBV6-6 and TRBJ2-1; 9 nucleotides match TRBD1. Germline CDR1 and CDR2: MNHNY and SVGAGI (reference sequence). Trimming cost V 8 bases and J 5 bases; bases outside gene matches: 7. The CDR3 covers 14 residues. Written as DNA, the CDR3 is TGTGCCAGCGTCCGGGACAGGGCTGACAATGAGCAGTTCTTC. Its translation is CASVRDRADNEQFF.

This chain links TRBV5-1 with TRBJ2-3; possible D gene TRBD2, 6 bases. V lost 4 bases to trimming and J lost 2 bases, with 11 bases between them. The CDR3 is made up of 14 amino acids. Germline CDR1 is SGHRS and CDR2 is YFSETQ. The CDR3 spells CASSTGEHTDTQYF. The CDR3 nucleotides read TGCGCCAGCAGCACGGGGGAGCACACAGATACGCAGTATTTT.

Comments on this clone: The sample carries other DNA sequences with the same CDR3. The chain links TRBV29-1 to TRBJ1-2; a possible D gene is TRBD1 (5 bases). V was cut by 6 bases and J by 8 bases, with 13 bases left in between. This CDR3 spans 11 amino acids. Germline V gene sequence: CDR1 SQVTM, CDR2 ANQGSEA. The CDR3 reads CSVREGEGYTF. The CDR3 bases are TGCAGCGTCAGGGAAGGGGAGGGCTACACCTTC.

V and J are TRBV7-2 and TRBJ2-7; 12 bases map to TRBD2. The V gene end was trimmed by 4 bases and the J gene end by 3 bases; junction bases not matched to a gene: 4. The V gene's germline CDR1 is SGHTA and CDR2 FQGNSA. CDR3 length: 15 amino acids. The CDR3, as DNA: TGTGCCAGCAGCTACCGGACTAGCGGGGACTACGAGCAGTACTTC. It specifies CASSYRTSGDYEQYF.

V is TRBV4-3 and J is TRBJ2-7, with TRBD2 identical over 15 bases. This CDR3 contains 16 residues. The germline V gene has CDR1 LGHNA and CDR2 YSLEER. J was trimmed by 3 bases and V by 4 bases; bases with no gene match: 4. The CDR3 region has the DNA TGCGCCAGCAGCCCCGGACTAGCGGGAGGGATCTACGAGCAGTACTTC. Its translation: CASSPGLAGGIYEQYF.

The chain links TRBV4-1 to TRBJ2-7, with 10 bases that match TRBD1. In germline, CDR1 is MGHRA, CDR2 YSYEKL. This CDR3 contains 15 residues. The junction had 6 bases not matched to a gene; V was cut back by 4 bases and J by 3 bases. For the CDR3, the DNA is TGCGCCAGCAGCCCGGAGGGACAGGGGCACTACGAGCAGTACTTC. It codes for CASSPEGQGHYEQYF.

The chain has TRBV2 and TRBJ1-6; D possibly corresponds to TRBD1 (6 bases). Trimming removed 7 bases from V and 8 bases from J, with 21 bases in between. The CDR3 runs to 16 residues. The germline V gene has CDR1 SNHLY and CDR2 FYNNEI. CDR3 bases: TGTGCCAGCAAAATCCCCTTCAGGGGATTGGATTCACCCCTCCACTTT. It specifies CASKIPFRGLDSPLHF.

The V and J genes are TRBV2 and TRBJ2-7; D unclear. The germline gives CDR1 SNHLY, CDR2 FYNNEI. V gave up 8 bases and J gave up 3 bases, with 8 bases separating them. This CDR3 spans 11 amino acids. The CDR3 protein is CASEKDYEQYF. CDR3 DNA: TGTGCCAGCGAAAAGGACTACGAGCAGTACTTC. The whole variable domain, remainder taken from reference TRBV2 and TRBJ2-7, is EPEVTQTPSHQVTQMGQEVILRCVPISNHLYFYWYRQILGQKVEFLVSFYNNEISEKSEIFDDQFSVERPDGSNFTLKIRSTKLEDSAMYFCASEKDYEQYFGPGTRLTVT.

This chain links TRBV9 with TRBJ2-7; 8 nucleotides match TRBD2. J was trimmed by 4 bases and V by 0 bases; bases with no gene match: 6. The CDR3 has 15 amino acids. Germline lookup yields CDR1 SGDLS and CDR2 YYNGEE. CDR3 amino acids: CASSVATSGDYEQYF. The CDR3 region has the DNA TGTGCCAGCAGCGTAGCTACTAGCGGAGATTACGAGCAGTACTTC.

The J gene is TRBJ1-1, the V gene TRBV30; D perhaps matches TRBD1 (5 bases). Germline V gives CDR1 GTSNPN, CDR2 SVGIG (reference sequence). The CDR3 sequence is 14 residues long. Trimming stripped 2 bases from V and 3 bases from J, with 13 bases between. CDR3 nucleotide sequence: TGTGCCTGGAGTTTCCGGGGGGGATACACTGAAGCTTTCTTT. This sequence encodes CAWSFRGGYTEAFF.

The chain combines TRBV5-8 with TRBJ2-2; D is unresolved. The V end was cut by 1 base, the J end by 0 bases, with 4 bases between. Germline CDR1 and CDR2: SGHTS and YDEGEE. CDR3 size: 14 residues. CDR3 sequence reads: CASSLTPNTGELFF. The CDR3 DNA reads TGTGCCAGCAGCTTGACACCGAACACCGGGGAGCTGTTTTTT.

The chain employs TRBV2 and TRBJ2-2; D unresolved. The CDR3 is 17 residues long. V lost 3 bases and J lost 0, with 14 bases in between. Germline V gives CDR1 SNHLY, CDR2 FYNNEI. Written as DNA, the CDR3 is TGTGCCAGCAGTGAGGTGGATCCTGGACCGAACACCGGGGAGCTGTTTTTT. It specifies CASSEVDPGPNTGELFF.

Comment on this clone: The sample carries other DNA sequences with the same CDR3. The V gene is TRBV7-9, the J gene TRBJ2-7; D is perhaps TRBD1 (6 bases). The ends were cut back, 5 bases at V and 1 base at J, with 12 bases in the middle. Germline CDR1 and CDR2: SEHNR and FQNEAQ (reference sequence). The length of the CDR3 is 14 residues. In DNA, the CDR3 is TGTGCCAGCAGCCACCCTGGACAGTCCTACGAGCAGTACTTC. Residues: CASSHPGQSYEQYF.